These 14 T cell receptor beta chains were all obtained from the same sample, sequenced in a study of OX40 agonist ivuxolimab in advanced cancers. TCRdb keeps only in-frame clones here, not all; method: immunoSEQ multiplex PCR. Seen here are more than 95,000 clones, 91% observed once, and the top ten hold around 0.3%. The sequencing here drew on CD4+ or CD8+ T cells sorted from blood, taken in a trial of the OX40 agonist ivuxolimab. These receptor sequences come from an adult with an advanced solid tumor such as melanoma, head and neck, liver or kidney cancer.

The genes are TRBV15 and TRBJ1-6, with D unresolved. The CDR3 totals 16 residues. V lost 0 bases to trimming and J lost 5 bases, with 11 bases between them. The germline CDR1 and CDR2 sequences are LNHNV and YYDKDF (reference sequence). The CDR3 loop is CATSRDYGLDNSPLHF. As DNA, the CDR3 is TGTGCCACCAGCAGAGATTACGGACTTGATAATTCACCCCTCCACTTT.

The J gene is TRBJ2-1, the V gene TRBV28; 16 bases align to TRBD2. This CDR3 contains 14 residues. The V and J ends lost 6 bases and 14 bases, in that order; junction bases with no gene match: 7. Germline-derived CDR1 and CDR2 are MDHEN and SYDVKM. For the CDR3, the DNA is TGTGCCAGCAGACCGGGACTAGCGGGAGGGTATAAGTTCTTC. Residues: CASRPGLAGGYKFF.

This clone was found a few times. This chain connects TRBV7-6 to TRBJ2-5; 8 bases map to TRBD1. The J segment lost 10 bases and the V segment lost 1 base, leaving 5 bases of the junction unmatched. The CDR3 sequence is 13 residues long. CDR1 and CDR2 from the germline V gene are SGHVS and FNYEAQ. The CDR3 loop reads CASSLDRGKFQYF. DNA of the CDR3: TGTGCCAGCAGCTTAGACAGGGGGAAGTTCCAGTACTTC.

This chain joins TRBV28 and TRBJ1-1, with 7 bases lining up with TRBD1. This CDR3 spans 16 amino acids. Germline V gene sequence: CDR1 MDHEN, CDR2 SYDVKM. The V segment lost 6 bases and the J segment 0 bases; nucleotides outside the gene matches: 10. The CDR3 nucleotides are TGTGCCAGCAGGAAACTCCGGACAGGCGTGAACACTGAAGCTTTCTTT. It is translated as CASRKLRTGVNTEAFF.

For this clone: At one end, the junction sequence differs from germline, possibly due to a read error. This chain uses TRBV14 with TRBJ2-2, with 10 bases matching TRBD1. The CDR3 has 22 residues. Germline assignment: CDR1 SGHDN and CDR2 FVKESK. The CDR3 is CASSQDLLPGTGEGRGHRGAVF. In DNA form, the CDR3 reads TGTGCCAGCAGCCAAGATTTACTCCCCGGGACAGGGGAGGGGAGAGGACACCGGGGAGCTGTTTTT.

The chain has TRBV2 and TRBJ2-2; TRBD1 aligns across 8 bases. Germline CDR1 reads SNHLY; CDR2 reads FYNNEI. The trim removed 9 bases at V and 3 bases at J, leaving 6 bases unmatched. The CDR3 consists of 14 residues. CDR3 sequence (DNA): TGTGCCAGTACGACAGGGGCGGACACCGGGGAGCTGTTTTTT. It yields the protein CASTTGADTGELFF.

V is TRBV9 and J is TRBJ2-3; 12 bases are shared with TRBD2. The J segment lost 2 bases and the V segment lost 4 bases, leaving 11 bases of the junction unmatched. This CDR3 region has 18 residues. Germline loops: CDR1 SGDLS, CDR2 YYNGEE. The CDR3 loop reads CASSSGLAGTSSTDTQYF. CDR3 DNA: TGTGCCAGCAGCTCCGGACTAGCGGGAACAAGCTCCACAGATACGCAGTATTTT.

The chain uses TRBV9 and TRBJ2-5; D tentatively reads TRBD1 or TRBD2 (5 bases each). Per the germline V gene, CDR1 is SGDLS and CDR2 is YYNGEE. Between the trimmed V and J ends, which lost 6 bases and 3 bases, there was a span of 12 bases. CDR3 size: 13 residues. The CDR3 DNA reads TGTGCCAGCACCCAAGGGACGGAAGAGACCCAGTACTTC. Its protein product is CASTQGTEETQYF. Full variable domain (rest looked up from reference TRBV9 and TRBJ2-5): DSGVTQTPKHLITATGQRVTLRCSPRSGDLSVYWYQQSLDQGLQFLIQYYNGEERAKGNILERFSAQQFPDLHSELNLSSLELGDSALYFCASTQGTEETQYFGPGTRLLVL.

V usage is TRBV11-2 and J usage is TRBJ2-1, with unresolved D. The V gene lost 4 bases and the J gene lost 8 bases, with 6 bases spanning the gap. This CDR3 contains 11 residues. Germline values: CDR1 SGHAT, CDR2 FQNNGV. The CDR3 DNA reads as TGTGCCAGCAGCTACATCCATGAGCAGTTCTTC. Translation: CASSYIHEQFF.

The chain carries TRBV15 and TRBJ2-5; TRBD1 matches at 7 bases. The DNA end is more similar to TRBJ2-7, so the J call may be wrong. Germline V gene data show CDR1 as LNHNV and CDR2 as YYDKDF (reference sequence). The CDR3 is 15 amino acids. For the CDR3, the DNA is TGTGCCACCAGCAGAGATCAGGGGGTCTCCTACGAGCAGTACTTC. Translation gives CATSRDQGVSYEQYF.

This chain uses TRBV19 with TRBJ2-5; TRBD1 matches 9 bases. The J call is doubtful: the DNA matches TRBJ2-7 better. Germline V gene sequence: CDR1 LNHDA, CDR2 SQIVND (reference sequence). The CDR3 totals 15 residues. The CDR3 sequence is CASSTLGTGLYEQYF. The CDR3 region has the DNA TGTGCCAGTAGTACCCTCGGGACAGGGCTATACGAGCAGTACTTC.

The J gene is TRBJ2-1, the V gene TRBV4-2; 8 nucleotides line up with TRBD2. The germline CDR1 and CDR2 sequences are LGHNA and YNFKEQ. The ends lost 0 bases at V and 6 bases at J; junction bases unmatched: 10. The CDR3 is 17 amino acids. CDR3 DNA sequence: TGTGCCAGCAGCCAAGAACTCATTACTAGCGGATCCAATGAGCAGTTCTTC. This translates into CASSQELITSGSNEQFF.

This clone was seen a handful of times. The chain combines TRBV27 with TRBJ2-7, with 9 nucleotides matching TRBD1. V dropped 5 bases and J dropped 9; count of bases not matched to a gene: 11. This CDR3 has 14 amino acids. Germline V gene sequence: CDR1 MNHEY, CDR2 SMNVEV (reference sequence). CDR3 DNA: TGTGCCAGCAGTAACTCGGGACAGGGAATGGGGCAGTACTTC. Amino acid sequence: CASSNSGQGMGQYF.

The rearrangement joins TRBV27 to TRBJ1-1; unclear D gene. The CDR3 extends over 16 amino acids. The germline V and J ends were trimmed by 4 bases and 0 bases, with 15 bases remaining between them. The germline gives CDR1 MNHEY, CDR2 SMNVEV (reference sequence). The CDR3 sequence is CASSSKSFGVNTEAFF. CDR3 sequence (DNA): TGTGCCAGCAGTTCGAAGAGCTTTGGAGTGAACACTGAAGCTTTCTTT.